Listed here are 8 T cell receptor beta chains from one sample, sequenced in a study of blood T cell repertoires in COVID-19. Method: immunoSEQ multiplex PCR; TCRdb's copy keeps in-frame clones and lacks some. Seen here are 340,000 or so clones, around 85% observed once, and the top ten hold about 4.2%. The specimen was PBMCs or T cells enriched from blood (not recorded which). Receptor source: a woman between 40 and 55 years old with acute COVID-19.

This clone appeared once. The chain has TRBV9 and TRBJ2-5, with 12 bases lining up with TRBD2. V lost 1 base to trimming and J lost 2 bases; unmatched junction nucleotides: 3. Germline V gene data show CDR1 as SGDLS and CDR2 as YYNGEE. The CDR3 has 16 residues. CDR3 protein: CASSVLGLAGQETQYF. The CDR3 region has the DNA TGTGCCAGCAGCGTACTGGGACTAGCGGGTCAAGAGACCCAGTACTTC.

V and J are TRBV9 and TRBJ2-1, with 7 bases matching TRBD1. Looked up from germline, CDR1 is SGDLS and CDR2 is YYNGEE. The J segment lost 2 bases and the V segment lost 4 bases, leaving 9 bases of the junction unmatched. The CDR3 is 16 amino acids. CDR3: CASSPRPQGAYNEQFF. The CDR3 DNA follows: TGTGCCAGCAGCCCTAGGCCGCAGGGGGCCTACAATGAGCAGTTCTTC.

The CDR3 sequence is CASSHRGIIGADTQYF. In DNA, the CDR3 is TGTGCCAGCAGCCACAGGGGAATCATTGGGGCAGATACGCAGTATTTT. The chain has TRBV25-1 and TRBJ2-3; 7 nucleotides line up with TRBD1. Germline CDR1 MGHDK, CDR2 SYGVNS. There are 16 residues in the CDR3. V lost 6 bases to trimming and J lost 4 bases; unmatched junction nucleotides: 13.

The J gene is TRBJ1-5, the V gene TRBV28, with D possibly matching TRBD1 (6 bases). There are 16 residues in the CDR3. Germline lookup yields CDR1 MDHEN and CDR2 SYDVKM. The ends were cut back, 7 bases at V and 2 bases at J, with 18 bases in the middle. This chain's CDR3 is CASTTWGGGGNQPQHF. DNA for the CDR3: TGTGCCAGCACCACATGGGGAGGGGGGGGCAATCAGCCCCAGCATTTT.

This clone showed up just once. CDR3 nucleotides: TGTGCCAGCAGTCCGACATTCTCCCGCAGAGATACGCAGTATTTT. Translating it yields CASSPTFSRRDTQYF. The genes are TRBV6-5 and TRBJ2-3; D call uncertain. The CDR3 has 15 amino acids. V shed 5 bases and J shed 5 bases, with 17 bases lying between them. Germline loops: CDR1 MNHEY, CDR2 SVGAGI.

The genes are TRBV5-6 and TRBJ1-3; unclear D gene. V was trimmed by 2 bases and J by 0 bases, leaving 6 bases between them. Germline V gene lookup returns CDR1 SGHDT and CDR2 YYEEEE. The CDR3 runs 14 residues. The CDR3 bases are TGTGCCAGCAGCTTAACCAGCTCTGGAAACACCATATATTTT. It codes for CASSLTSSGNTIYF.

This chain links TRBV7-2 with TRBJ2-7; 11 positions agree with TRBD2. Germline trimming cut 4 bases from V and 2 bases from J; bases unmatched to any gene: 13. Germline-derived CDR1 and CDR2 are SGHTA and FQGNSA. The CDR3 is made up of 18 amino acids. The CDR3 DNA follows: TGTGCCAGCAGCTCCCTCCGGGCCATAGCGGGAGGGACCTACGAGCAGTACTTC. As protein: CASSSLRAIAGGTYEQYF.

The V gene is TRBV6-2 or TRBV6-3, the J gene TRBJ2-7; 8 bases are a match to TRBD2. V dropped 3 bases and J dropped 7; count of bases not matched to a gene: 14. Germline V CDR1 and CDR2: MNHEY, SVGEGT. The CDR3 length is 16 residues. The DNA for the CDR3 is TGTGCCAGCAGTTATGCCGGGACTAGAACGTCGGGGGAGCAGTACTTC. Translating gives CASSYAGTRTSGEQYF.